The present entry profiles one T cell receptor beta chain with its context. This clone has only one observation. The clone's antigen remains unknown. No much larger clonotype is one base removed from it; base qualities were not supplied. The donors were healthy, HIV-negative adults who had no recently reported acute infections or vaccinations. Every donor was a Caucasian adult living in Nashville, Tennessee, USA. CD4+ T cells were enriched by magnetic negative selection, after which naive cells were positively selected on CD45RA and the negative fraction was taken as the memory subset. Blood was obtained by leukapheresis, after which PBMCs were separated by Ficoll-Histopaque density gradient centrifugation and cryopreserved in liquid nitrogen vapor phase. Purity and quantity of every magnetically sorted T cell population were checked by analytical flow cytometry. Genomic DNA was isolated from each sorted fraction and quantified by UV absorbance on a Nanodrop 2000c.

TCR CDR3 regions were amplified from genomic DNA by multiplex PCR using the deep immunoSEQ assay. Extracted genomic DNA from each cell subset was distributed evenly across all wells of several immunoSEQ 96-well plates, and each plate was treated as a replicate. Each replicate PCR for sorted subsets received about 210 ng genomic DNA, equal to about 30,000 T cell genomes. Purified libraries were quantified with a Qubit 3.0 fluorometer, sized on a Bioanalyzer 2100, and re-quantified with the KAPA Library Quantification kit. Every immunoSEQ 96-well plate was sequenced on a dedicated single-read 150-cycle Illumina NextSeq 550 flow cell. In the authors' own workflow: The immunoSEQ output contained only junctional sequences without quality scores, so filtering could not match that applied to full-length reads. To assign V/J genes and CDR3, sequences were annotated using PyIR, a Python wrapper for IgBLAST v1.9, with IMGT germline references. Reads were removed for weak V/J assignments (E-value above 1e-6), missing CDR3, stop codons, out-of-frame junctions, or ambiguous translated residues. A V3J clonotype was defined by an identical inferred V gene, J gene, and CDR3 amino acid sequence. Percentage overlap between repertoires was computed as shared unique clonotypes divided by the size of the smaller repertoire. Repertoire richness was assessed with RTK rarefaction, the Chao1 estimator, and Recon v2.1 estimates of unobserved clonotypes. OLGA was used to compute generation probabilities for all TCRbeta clonotypes that the gDNA method yielded from four donors. TCRdb's version of the immuneACCESS table is confined to in-frame rearrangements and falls short of the full clone set. An unresolved V gene accounts for under half of the shortfall where checked; the remainder is of unknown origin. The V and J calls and clone size were taken over from that table, and D and trimming were inferred from the DNA. The sample includes under 650,000 clones, with less than 96% observed a single time. The ten largest clonotypes hold 0.055% to 0.075% of the sample.

This record belongs to a study of shared clonotypes between healthy human individuals (TCRdb year 2020). For the wider study: A few men and two women, aged 18 to 49 years, made up the cohort. Each donor's leukapheresis produced roughly between roughly 0.85 and 9.5 billion PBMCs. To increase sequencing depth and limit assay-specific biases, TCR repertoire library preparation and sequencing were carried out by different laboratories using diverse techniques. For each donor, CD4 naive and CD4 memory were each given three plates, CD8 naive was given two plates, and CD8 memory was given one plate. To estimate repertoire size and how much clonotype sharing occurs between individuals, the study deeply sequenced the blood TCR repertoires of several healthy adults. What the study reported, not specific to this receptor: Compared with non-shared clonotypes, clonotypes shared by all four sorted-subset donors had higher generation probabilities. Sharing across several donors was observed for around 4.8% of naive CD4, around 3.5% of naive CD8, about 2.5% of memory CD4, and around 0.42% of memory CD8 clonotypes. Naive subsets generally had larger estimated clonotype richness than memory subsets did. Pairwise subsampling led to the expectation that sequencing depth would affect the degree of clonotype sharing among donors. Rarefaction of sorted-subset datasets indicated incomplete sequencing despite the large sequencing depth. Because the study included a small number of donors, the genetic and exposure-history diversity represented was limited. Sampling was restricted to blood, and TCR repertoires in tissues likely differ from the TCR repertoires found in blood.

Inclusive of the bounding cysteine and phenylalanine, the CDR3 is 17 residues long. The only DNA kept is the CDR3, 51 bases in frame from the first base. CDR1 and CDR2 were assigned from the germline V gene as SGHRS and YFSETQ. Here V drops 1 base and J drops 3 bases, and the junction holds 9 bases not matched to any gene. The specimen was naive CD4+ T cells sorted from blood. The cell subset or site label of this sample denotes: CD45RA+ positively selected. This receptor was obtained from a woman in her thirties in good health. The rearranged segments are TRBV5-1 and TRBJ1-2; TRBD1 matches 10 bases in the middle. The encoded CDR3 is CASSLRVDRGLHYGYTF. The sequenced DNA is TGCGCCAGCAGCTTGCGGGTTGACAGGGGGCTCCACTATGGCTACACCTTC.